The next 22 T cell receptor beta chains were all read from a single sample in a study of OX40 agonist ivuxolimab in advanced cancers. The assay was immunoSEQ multiplex PCR, and TCRdb's table has in-frame clones only and misses some. The data hold roughly 67,000 clones, with 92% observed a single time. Here the sequenced sample was CD4+ or CD8+ T cells sorted from blood, taken in a trial of the OX40 agonist ivuxolimab. The receptors originated from an adult with an advanced solid tumor such as melanoma, head and neck, liver or kidney cancer.

V is TRBV11-2 and J is TRBJ2-3, with D maybe TRBD2 (5 bases). CDR1 is SGHAT and CDR2 is FQNNGV in the germline V gene. The CDR3 covers 15 residues. Trimming removed 5 bases at V and 2 bases at J, with 14 bases between. The CDR3 DNA sequence: TGTGCCAGCAGCCCCCCGCTAGCAATCACAGATACGCAGTATTTT. Its protein is CASSPPLAITDTQYF.

The genes are TRBV29-1 and TRBJ1-2; a possible D gene is TRBD1 (6 bases). The CDR3 contains 12 residues. Deletions cut 7 bases from V and 2 bases from J, with 11 bases between. CDR1 SQVTM and CDR2 ANQGSEA come from the germline V gene. CDR3 amino acids: CSGGQSNYGYTF. CDR3 nucleotide sequence: TGCAGCGGTGGACAGTCCAACTATGGCTACACCTTC.

The chain carries TRBV7-2 and TRBJ2-1, with 7 bases fitting TRBD2. CDR1 is SGHTA, CDR2 FQGNSA, per germline. The CDR3 length is 16 residues. V dropped 5 bases and J dropped 7; count of bases not matched to a gene: 14. CDR3 loop: CASSDLERGLWNEQFF. In DNA, the CDR3 is TGTGCCAGCAGCGATCTAGAGCGGGGACTTTGGAATGAGCAGTTCTTC.

The chain recombines TRBV6-1 with TRBJ1-6, with TRBD1 as a possible D gene (5 bases). Germline CDR1 MNHNS, CDR2 SASEGT. The V end lost 7 bases, the J end lost 13 bases, and 14 bases lay between the germline ends. The CDR3 consists of 12 residues. The CDR3 spells CASMGPGDPLHF. CDR3 nucleotide sequence: TGTGCCAGCATGGGGCCAGGCGATCCCCTCCACTTT.

V is TRBV10-3 and J is TRBJ1-1; D unresolved. The CDR3 is made up of 13 amino acids. Trimming removed 0 bases from V and 10 bases from J, with 12 bases in between. The germline V gene encodes CDR1 ENHRY and CDR2 SYGVKD. CDR3 coding DNA: TGTGCCATCAGTGAGTCGATTTCTCTGGGAGCTTTCTTT. This sequence encodes CAISESISLGAFF.

The rearrangement uses TRBV27 and TRBJ2-7; 7 bases fit TRBD1. J gave up 1 base and V 4 bases, and 1 base lay outside the gene matches. Germline lookup yields CDR1 MNHEY and CDR2 SMNVEV (reference sequence). The CDR3 has 13 amino acids. The CDR3 spells CASSWGQSYEQYF. The CDR3 nucleotides read TGTGCCAGCAGTTGGGGACAGTCCTACGAGCAGTACTTC.

This chain connects TRBV19 to TRBJ2-7; TRBD1 aligns across 11 bases. In germline, CDR1 is LNHDA, CDR2 SQIVND (reference sequence). Losses at the gene ends were 5 bases for V and 4 bases for J; bases not matched to a gene: 7. The CDR3 length is 15 residues. This chain's CDR3 is CASSPTGTGGYEQYF. CDR3 nucleotides: TGTGCCAGTAGTCCCACCGGGACAGGGGGGTACGAGCAGTACTTC.

This rearrangement joins TRBV6-5 to TRBJ2-2, with D possibly being TRBD2 (6 bases). Looked up from germline, CDR1 is MNHEY and CDR2 is SVGAGI. V was shortened by 4 bases and J by 0 bases, with 6 bases between the two germline ends. This CDR3 spans 14 amino acids. CDR3 protein: CASSWGANTGELFF. The CDR3 region has the DNA TGTGCCAGCAGTTGGGGGGCGAACACCGGGGAGCTGTTTTTT.

This chain links TRBV6-5 with TRBJ2-7, with unresolved D. The CDR3 has 14 amino acids. CDR1 MNHEY and CDR2 SVGAGI come from the germline V gene. The V end lost 6 bases, the J end lost 0 bases, and 12 bases lay between the germline ends. CDR3 sequence: CASRNQIGSYEQYF. CDR3 nucleotide sequence: TGTGCCAGCAGGAATCAGATCGGCTCCTACGAGCAGTACTTC.

V and J are TRBV6-1 and TRBJ2-7; a weak D match, TRBD2 (7 bases). The CDR3 is 15 residues long. The germline V gene encodes CDR1 MNHNS and CDR2 SASEGT. V was clipped by 0 bases and J by 7 bases, with 16 bases between them. The CDR3 region has the DNA TGTGCCAGCAGTGAAGCGCGGCGGGGGCTGGGGGAGCAGTACTTC. This translates into CASSEARRGLGEQYF.

This clone showed up just once. The chain links TRBV4-1 to TRBJ2-7; 11 nucleotides align to TRBD2. The CDR3 is 15 residues long. Germline CDR1 reads MGHRA; CDR2 reads YSYEKL. Trimming removed 2 bases from V and 3 bases from J; junction bases left unmatched: 3. The DNA for the CDR3 is TGCGCCAGCAGCCAACTAGCGGGGGGAAACTACGAGCAGTACTTC. Translating gives CASSQLAGGNYEQYF.

The chain uses TRBV28 and TRBJ1-1; D gene uncertain. Trimming took 3 bases from V and 0 from J, leaving 5 bases between them. This CDR3 is built from 13 residues. CDR1 and CDR2 from the germline V gene are MDHEN and SYDVKM. CDR3 in DNA: TGTGCCAGCAGTTTTAATCTGAACACTGAAGCTTTCTTT. This translates into CASSFNLNTEAFF.

The chain uses TRBV6-1 and TRBJ2-7; maybe TRBD2 (6 bases). CDR3 length: 11 residues. CDR1 MNHNS and CDR2 SASEGT come from the germline V gene. Trimming took off 10 bases at V and 7 bases at J, with 14 bases between the two ends. CDR3 sequence (DNA): TGTGCCACTAAGGGACTCGTGGAGCAGTACTTC. It codes for CATKGLVEQYF.

This sequence joins TRBV19 and TRBJ2-1; TRBD1 is a possible D gene (6 bases). The CDR3 runs 14 residues. Germline V gene data show CDR1 as LNHDA and CDR2 as SQIVND (reference sequence). V was pared by 5 bases and J by 7 bases, with 15 bases between. The CDR3, as DNA: TGTGCCAGTAGTTGGGCCACAGGGTATAATGAGCAGTTCTTC. It codes for CASSWATGYNEQFF. Full variable domain (outside the CDR3, taken from reference TRBV19 and TRBJ2-1): DGGITQSPKYLFRKEGQNVTLSCEQNLNHDAMYWYRQDPGQGLRLIYYSQIVNDFQKGDIAEGYSVSREKKESFPLTVTSAQKNPTAFYLCASSWATGYNEQFFGPGTRLTVL.

This clone was recorded only once. This chain uses TRBV19 with TRBJ1-5, with no clear D. Germline values: CDR1 LNHDA, CDR2 SQIVND (reference sequence). The CDR3 length is 13 residues. The germline V and J ends were trimmed by 3 bases and 0 bases, with 3 bases remaining between them. The CDR3 DNA reads TGTGCCAGTAGTATCAGTAGCAATCAGCCCCAGCATTTT. Encoded protein: CASSISSNQPQHF.

The chain joins TRBV5-1 to TRBJ2-7, with 8 nucleotides matching TRBD2. This CDR3 spans 14 amino acids. The ends lost 6 bases at V and 7 bases at J; junction bases unmatched: 12. From germline, CDR1 is SGHRS and CDR2 YFSETQ. CDR3: CASNRGSGVEEQYF. CDR3 bases: TGCGCCAGCAACCGGGGTAGCGGGGTAGAAGAGCAGTACTTC.

The chain links TRBV9 to TRBJ2-1, with D unclear. Germline V gene lookup returns CDR1 SGDLS and CDR2 YYNGEE. This CDR3 is built from 13 residues. V gave up 4 bases and J gave up 4 bases, with 9 bases separating them. The CDR3 DNA reads as TGTGCCAGCAGCTCACAAAATTACAATGAGCAGTTCTTC. This sequence encodes CASSSQNYNEQFF. The whole variable domain, remainder taken from reference TRBV9 and TRBJ2-1, is DSGVTQTPKHLITATGQRVTLRCSPRSGDLSVYWYQQSLDQGLQFLIQYYNGEERAKGNILERFSAQQFPDLHSELNLSSLELGDSALYFCASSSQNYNEQFFGPGTRLTVL.

V usage is TRBV21-1 and J usage is TRBJ2-1. TRBV21-1 is a recognized pseudogene. This CDR3 is 12 amino acids long. The CDR3 DNA sequence: TGTGCCAGCAGCAAAGGTCACAATGAGCAGTTCTTC. Its protein is CASSKGHNEQFF.

The V gene is TRBV7-9, the J gene TRBJ2-5; D gene unclear. Germline-derived CDR1 and CDR2 are SEHNR and FQNEAQ (reference sequence). V lost 0 bases and J 11 bases, leaving 7 bases between the germline ends. This CDR3 has 11 amino acids. The CDR3 DNA is TGTGCCAGCAGCTTAGCCCGAGAGCAGTACTTC. It specifies CASSLAREQYF. Filled out from reference TRBV7-9 and TRBJ2-5, the complete variable domain reads DTGVSQNPRHKITKRGQNVTFRCDPISEHNRLYWYRQTLGQGPEFLTYFQNEAQLEKSRLLSDRFSAERPKGSFSTLEIQRTEQGDSAMYLCASSLAREQYFGPGTRLLVL.

To note about this clone: At the DNA level, this CDR3 is encoded by other sequences in the same sample as well. The chain joins TRBV4-3 to TRBJ2-1; D call uncertain. The CDR3 length is 15 residues. The ends were cut back, 0 bases at V and 0 bases at J, with 6 bases in the middle. Germline V CDR1 and CDR2: LGHNA, YSLEER. The chain's CDR3 is CASSQDSGSYNEQFF. CDR3 nucleotides: TGCGCCAGCAGCCAAGATTCAGGCTCCTACAATGAGCAGTTCTTC.

The DNA of the CDR3 is TGTGCCAGCAGTTACGGGCAGGATACTAACTATGGCTACACCTTC. Encoded protein: CASSYGQDTNYGYTF. The rearrangement joins TRBV13 to TRBJ1-2; D uncertain. V lost 6 bases, J lost 0 bases, and 14 bases lay in between. The CDR3 covers 15 residues. Germline CDR1 PRHDT, CDR2 FYEKMQ (reference sequence).

Regarding this clone: This sample includes further DNA sequences coding for the same CDR3. V and J are TRBV13 and TRBJ2-1; D is unresolved. Trimming pared 0 bases from V and 0 bases from J, leaving 6 bases between. This CDR3 spans 15 amino acids. CDR1 and CDR2 (germline): PRHDT, FYEKMQ (reference sequence). In DNA, the CDR3 is TGTGCCAGCAGCTTAGGGGGCAGCTCCTACAATGAGCAGTTCTTC. It codes for CASSLGGSSYNEQFF. The complete variable domain, with remaining parts taken from reference TRBV13 and TRBJ2-1, reads AAGVIQSPRHLIKEKRETATLKCYPIPRHDTVYWYQQGPGQDPQFLISFYEKMQSDKGSIPDRFSAQQFSDYHSELNMSSLELGDSALYFCASSLGGSSYNEQFFGPGTRLTVL.